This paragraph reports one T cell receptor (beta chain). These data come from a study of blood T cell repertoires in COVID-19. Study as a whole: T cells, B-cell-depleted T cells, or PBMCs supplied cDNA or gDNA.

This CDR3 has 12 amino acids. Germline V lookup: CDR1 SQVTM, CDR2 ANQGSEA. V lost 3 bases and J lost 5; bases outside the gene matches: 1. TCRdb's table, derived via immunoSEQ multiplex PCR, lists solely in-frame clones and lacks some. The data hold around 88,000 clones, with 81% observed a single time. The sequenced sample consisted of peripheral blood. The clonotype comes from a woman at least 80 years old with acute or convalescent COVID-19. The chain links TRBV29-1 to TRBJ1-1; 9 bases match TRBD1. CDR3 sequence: CSVDGQGTEAFF. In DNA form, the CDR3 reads TGCAGCGTTGATGGACAGGGGACTGAAGCTTTCTTT.